This T cell receptor beta chain was observed in a study of CD8 T cells in ankylosing spondylitis. This clonotype was detected ten times or more. Its specificity is not known. Molecular-barcoded quantitative 5'-RACE produced these TCR beta libraries. TCRdb used MiXCR to reprocess the 5' RACE reads, holding one entry per CDR3 protein. The profile shows 35,000 to 45,000 distinct CDR3 sequences, more than 9.5% of them singletons. Study-wide findings and caveats: One TCR beta motif, made up of several highly homologous variants, appeared characteristic of ankylosing spondylitis blood. The disease-linked clones had a CD8+ phenotype and low blood frequencies. Earlier reports found some motif variants in synovial fluid and blood in reactive arthritis.

Germline assignment: CDR1 SGHTA and CDR2 FQGNSA. Trimming removed 2 bases from V and 8 bases from J, with 16 bases in between. The CDR3 has 15 residues. The sequence derives from a male donor with ankylosing spondylitis or in good health (not recorded which). The sequenced sample consisted of blood, either unsorted or a sorted T cell fraction (not recorded which). The chain is built from TRBV7-2 and TRBJ2-1, with D uncertain. This CDR3 reads CASSLTGPIRDEQFF. CDR3 in DNA: TGTGCCAGCAGCTTAACCGGTCCTATTAGGGATGAGCAGTTCTTC.